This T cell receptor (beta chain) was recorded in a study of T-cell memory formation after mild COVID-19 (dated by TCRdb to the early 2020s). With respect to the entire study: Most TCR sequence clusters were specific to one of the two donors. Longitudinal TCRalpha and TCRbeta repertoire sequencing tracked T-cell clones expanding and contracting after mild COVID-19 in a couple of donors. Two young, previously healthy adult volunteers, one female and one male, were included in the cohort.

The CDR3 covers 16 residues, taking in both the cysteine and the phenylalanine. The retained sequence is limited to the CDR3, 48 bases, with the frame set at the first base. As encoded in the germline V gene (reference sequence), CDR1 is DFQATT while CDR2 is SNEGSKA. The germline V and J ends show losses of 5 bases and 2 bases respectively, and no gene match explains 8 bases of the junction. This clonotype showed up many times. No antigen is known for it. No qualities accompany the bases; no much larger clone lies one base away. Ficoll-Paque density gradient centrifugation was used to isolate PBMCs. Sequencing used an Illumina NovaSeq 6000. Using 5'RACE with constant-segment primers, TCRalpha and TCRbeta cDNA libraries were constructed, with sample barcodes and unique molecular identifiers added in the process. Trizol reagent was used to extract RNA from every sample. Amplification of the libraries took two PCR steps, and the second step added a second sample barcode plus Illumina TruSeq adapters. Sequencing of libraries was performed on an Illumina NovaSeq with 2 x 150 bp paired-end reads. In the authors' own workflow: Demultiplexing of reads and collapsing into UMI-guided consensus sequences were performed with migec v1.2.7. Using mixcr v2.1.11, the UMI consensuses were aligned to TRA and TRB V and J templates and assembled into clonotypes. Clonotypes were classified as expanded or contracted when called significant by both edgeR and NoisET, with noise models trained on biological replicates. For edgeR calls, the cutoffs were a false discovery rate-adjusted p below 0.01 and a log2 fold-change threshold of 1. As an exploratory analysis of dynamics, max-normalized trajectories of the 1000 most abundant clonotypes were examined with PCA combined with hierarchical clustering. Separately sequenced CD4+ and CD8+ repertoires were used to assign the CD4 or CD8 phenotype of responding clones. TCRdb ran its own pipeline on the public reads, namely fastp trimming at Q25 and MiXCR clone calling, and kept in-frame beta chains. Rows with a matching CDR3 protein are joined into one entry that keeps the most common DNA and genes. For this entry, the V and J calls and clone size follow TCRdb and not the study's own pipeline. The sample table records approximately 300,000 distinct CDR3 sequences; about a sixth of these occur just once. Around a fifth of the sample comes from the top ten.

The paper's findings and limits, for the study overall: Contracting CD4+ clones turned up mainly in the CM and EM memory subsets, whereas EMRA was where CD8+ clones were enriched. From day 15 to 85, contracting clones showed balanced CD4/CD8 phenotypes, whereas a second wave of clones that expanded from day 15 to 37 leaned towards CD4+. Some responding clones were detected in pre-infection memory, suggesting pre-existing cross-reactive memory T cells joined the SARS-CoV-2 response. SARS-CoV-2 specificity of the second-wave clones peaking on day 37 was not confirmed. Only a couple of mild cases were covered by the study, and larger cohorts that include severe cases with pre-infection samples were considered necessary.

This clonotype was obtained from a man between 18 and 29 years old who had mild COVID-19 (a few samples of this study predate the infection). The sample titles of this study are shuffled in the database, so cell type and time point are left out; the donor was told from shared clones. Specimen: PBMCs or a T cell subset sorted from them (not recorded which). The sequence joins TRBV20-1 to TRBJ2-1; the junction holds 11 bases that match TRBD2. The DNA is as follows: TGCAGTGCTGGATCCCTAGCGGGGGGAACCTACAATGAGCAGTTCTTC. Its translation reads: CSAGSLAGGTYNEQFF.